Listed below are T cell receptor beta chains from one sample, sequenced in a study of T cell responses to AZD1222 COVID-19 vaccine. The protocol was immunoSEQ multiplex PCR, while the TCRdb copy is restricted to in-frame clones and leaves out a portion. The data contain 180,000 or so clones, nearly 95% of them singletons. Sequenced material: peripheral blood, taken 28 days after the second AZD1222 dose. These receptors were taken from an adult who received the AZD1222 COVID-19 vaccine. Both conserved end residues are part of each CDR3. D genes are given only for firm matches. Clone size is stated in some rows and not others, as once, few, many or a class when expanded.

size | J | V | D | DNA | CDR3
- | TRBJ2-6 | TRBV6-4 | - | TGTGCCAGCAGTGACTTCGGGCACTCTGGGGCCAACGTCCTGACTTTC | CASSDFGHSGANVLTF
- | TRBJ1-5 | TRBV7-9 | - | TGTGCCAGCAGCTTAGAGGCGGACAATCAGCCCCAGCATTTT | CASSLEADNQPQHF
- | TRBJ2-1 | TRBV7-3 | - | TGTGCCAGCAGCTCTTCAGGGGCGGACAATGAGCAGTTCTTC | CASSSSGADNEQFF
- | TRBJ2-2 | TRBV10-1 | TRBD1 | TGCGCCAGCAGTGGAACAGGGGGACACACCGGGGAGCTGTTTTTT | CASSGTGGHTGELFF
- | TRBJ1-1 | TRBV6-5 | TRBD1 | TGTGCCAGCAGTCACGCAACAGGGGGCACTGAAGCTTTCTTT | CASSHATGGTEAFF
- | TRBJ2-1 | TRBV14 | TRBD1 | TGTGCCAGCAGCCCCGAGGGACAGGAATACAACAATGAGCAGTTCTTC | CASSPEGQEYNNEQFF
- | TRBJ2-7 | TRBV6-2/TRBV6-3 | - | TGTGCCAGCAGTTCCACCCAGGGGACCTACGAGCAGTACTTC | CASSSTQGTYEQYF
- | TRBJ2-2 | TRBV11-2 | TRBD1 | TGTGCCAGCAGCTCCATAGGGGGCGCTTACCCCGGGGAGCTGTTTTTT | CASSSIGGAYPGELFF
- | TRBJ1-2 | TRBV14 | - | TGTGCCAGCAGCCAAGATTTCCGGCTGGGCTACACCTTC | CASSQDFRLGYTF
- | TRBJ1-5 | TRBV2 | - | TGTGCCAGCAGTGCGACAGAGAATCAGCCCCAGCATTTT | CASSATENQPQHF
- | TRBJ2-7 | TRBV18 | TRBD2 | TGTGCCAGCTCCCCCGAGGCTAGCGGTATTAGAGGCGAGCAGTACTTC | CASSPEASGIRGEQYF
- | TRBJ1-4 | TRBV6-1 | - | TGTGCCAGCAGTGAATTGGGGGGCGTTTATGAAAAACTGTTTTTT | CASSELGGVYEKLFF
- | TRBJ1-3 | TRBV14 | TRBD1 | TGTGCCAGCAGCTGGGACAGGGGGCTTGGAAACACCATATATTTT | CASSWDRGLGNTIYF
- | TRBJ1-1 | TRBV9 | - | TGTGCCAGCAGCGTATTGGGGAACACTGAAGCTTTCTTT | CASSVLGNTEAFF
- | TRBJ1-5 | TRBV4-3 | TRBD1 | TGCGCCAGCAGCCTGACAGGGGTCGATCAGCCCCAGCATTTT | CASSLTGVDQPQHF
- | TRBJ1-1 | TRBV19 | - | TGTGCCAGTAGTATAGGCCTCCCTTATGGCACTGAAGCTTTCTTT | CASSIGLPYGTEAFF
once | TRBJ2-2 | TRBV28 | TRBD2 | TGTGCCAGCAGCCTGGGTACTAGCGTTCAGTCCGGGGAGCTGTTTTTT | CASSLGTSVQSGELFF
- | TRBJ1-1 | TRBV7-9 | TRBD1 | TGTGCCAGCAGCCCACGGACAGGTCGGAACACTGAAGCTTTCTTT | CASSPRTGRNTEAFF
- | TRBJ1-4 | TRBV2 | - | TGTGCCAGCAGTGAACAGGCAGCGGCTAATGAAAAACTGTTTTTT | CASSEQAAANEKLFF
once | TRBJ1-4 | TRBV5-6 | - | TGTGCCAGCAGCTTGCCGTGGTTTGGGACCGCAACTAATGAAAAACTGTTTTTT | CASSLPWFGTATNEKLFF
- | TRBJ1-4 | TRBV29-1 | TRBD1 | TGCAGCGTTTTACCTGGGACAGGGGTCGAAAAACTGTTTTTT | CSVLPGTGVEKLFF
once | TRBJ1-1 | TRBV21-1 | - | TGTGCCAGCAGGACAGGGGACCCTGAAGCTTTCTTT | CASRTGDPEAFF
- | TRBJ1-1 | TRBV3-1/TRBV3-2 | TRBD1 | TGTGCCAGCAGCCATTTCAACCGGGACAGGGGTGAAGCTTTCTTT | CASSHFNRDRGEAFF
- | TRBJ1-1 | TRBV28 | - | TGTGCCAGCAGACCCTCTCTAAGAGGGCTTACTGAAGCTTTCTTT | CASRPSLRGLTEAFF
few | TRBJ1-2 | TRBV9 | - | TGTGCCAGCAGTCCAGGACAAATGCTCTATGGCTACACCTTC | CASSPGQMLYGYTF
once | TRBJ2-1 | TRBV11-1 | TRBD2 | TGTGCCAGCAGCTGCGTTGAGCGGGAGGCTTGGAATGAGCAGTTCTTC | CASSCVEREAWNEQFF
few | TRBJ1-2 | TRBV7-9 | - | TGTGCCAGCAGCTTAGATCAAGGGGCTGCTGGCTACACCTTC | CASSLDQGAAGYTF
- | TRBJ1-5 | TRBV30 | - | TGTGCCTGGAGTTTCAGGGGAAATCAGCCCCAGCATTTT | CAWSFRGNQPQHF
- | TRBJ1-5 | TRBV27 | - | TGTGCCAGCAGTCGAGGACAGTCCGTTGGAAATCAGCCCCAGCATTTT | CASSRGQSVGNQPQHF
- | TRBJ1-1 | TRBV4-1 | TRBD1 | TGCGCCAGCACCTACAAGACAGGGCTGAACACTGAAGCTTTCTTT | CASTYKTGLNTEAFF
- | TRBJ2-7 | TRBV24-1 | TRBD1 | TGTGCCACCAGTGATTTTGGGGCAGGGGGCTACGAGCAGTACTTC | CATSDFGAGGYEQYF
- | TRBJ1-3 | TRBV27 | - | TGTGCCAGCAGTTCCAGGGGATCTGGAAACACCATATATTTT | CASSSRGSGNTIYF
- | TRBJ1-2 | TRBV30 | - | TGTGCCCGCAGGGCCGGGGGCTACACCTTC | CARRAGGYTF